This note documents a single TCR beta chain sequence. The CDR3 is made up of 14 amino acids. The ends were cut back, 4 bases at V and 4 bases at J, with 14 bases in the middle. Germline lookup yields CDR1 SGHRS and CDR2 YFSETQ. These data come from a study of HIV-infected patients and healthy controls. cDNA was made from around 0.5 ug RNA using alpha and beta constant primers. Each of the alpha and beta chains got its own library through chain-specific third strand synthesis with indices. Two random hexamers, added before amplification and joined, formed each molecule's 12-nucleotide barcode. MiXCR was run by TCRdb on the 5' RACE reads, yielding one entry per CDR3 protein. The table shows about 14,000 distinct CDR3 sequences, with 10% to 15% occurring only once. Antiretroviral therapy had run roughly three months, about 14 weeks, before follow-up blood collection. Whole blood was used without fractionation, so all unsorted peripheral T cells were included.

This TCR was sampled from an adult with HIV infection. The donor label of this sample is uncertain. The V gene is TRBV5-1, the J gene TRBJ2-5; tentative D call: TRBD1 (7 bases). The sample here was blood, taken during antiretroviral therapy. The CDR3 sequence is CASSPRGDRETQYF. Written as DNA, the CDR3 is TGCGCCAGCAGCCCGAGGGGGGACAGAGAGACCCAGTACTTC.